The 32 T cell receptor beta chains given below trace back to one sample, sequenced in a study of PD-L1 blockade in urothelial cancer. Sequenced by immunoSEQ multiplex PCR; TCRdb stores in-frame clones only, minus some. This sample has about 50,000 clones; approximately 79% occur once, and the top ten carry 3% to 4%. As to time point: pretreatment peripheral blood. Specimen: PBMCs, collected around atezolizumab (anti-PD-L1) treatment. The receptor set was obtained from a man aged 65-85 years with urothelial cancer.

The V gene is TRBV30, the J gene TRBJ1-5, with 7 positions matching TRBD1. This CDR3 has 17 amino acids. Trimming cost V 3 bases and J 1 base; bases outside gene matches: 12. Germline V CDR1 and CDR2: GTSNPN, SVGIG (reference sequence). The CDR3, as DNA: TGTGCCTGGAGAGCCAAGGGTGGCAGGGGGAGCAATCAGCCCCAGCATTTT. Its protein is CAWRAKGGRGSNQPQHF.

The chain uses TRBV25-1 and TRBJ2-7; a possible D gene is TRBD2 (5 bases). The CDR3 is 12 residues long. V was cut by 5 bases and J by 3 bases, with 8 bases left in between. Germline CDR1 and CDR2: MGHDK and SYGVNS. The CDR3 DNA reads TGTGCCAGCAGTCGGACTGGCTACGAGCAGTACTTC. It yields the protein CASSRTGYEQYF.

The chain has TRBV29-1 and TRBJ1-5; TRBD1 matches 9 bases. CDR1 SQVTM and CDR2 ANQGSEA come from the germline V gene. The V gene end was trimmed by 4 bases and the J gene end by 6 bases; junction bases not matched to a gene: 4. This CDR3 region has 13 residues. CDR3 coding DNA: TGCAGCGTTGGAACAGGGGGCGGTCAGCCCCAGCATTTT. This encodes CSVGTGGGQPQHF.

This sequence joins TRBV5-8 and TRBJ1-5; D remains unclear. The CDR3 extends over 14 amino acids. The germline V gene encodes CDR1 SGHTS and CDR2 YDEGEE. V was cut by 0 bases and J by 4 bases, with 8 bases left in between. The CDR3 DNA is TGTGCCAGCAGCTTGGGGGCAGTAAATCAGCCCCAGCATTTT. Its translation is CASSLGAVNQPQHF. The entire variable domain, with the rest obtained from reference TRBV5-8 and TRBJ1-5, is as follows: EAGVTQSPTHLIKTRGQQATLRCSPISGHTSVYWYQQALGLGLQFLLWYDEGEERNRGNFPPRFSGRQFPNYSSELNVNALELEDSALYLCASSLGAVNQPQHFGDGTRLSIL.

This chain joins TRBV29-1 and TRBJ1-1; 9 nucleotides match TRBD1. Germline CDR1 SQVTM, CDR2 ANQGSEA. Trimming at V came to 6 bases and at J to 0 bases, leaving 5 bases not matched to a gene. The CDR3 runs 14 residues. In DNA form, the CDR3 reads TGCAGCGTGGGGACAGGGCAAATGAACACTGAAGCTTTCTTT. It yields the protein CSVGTGQMNTEAFF.

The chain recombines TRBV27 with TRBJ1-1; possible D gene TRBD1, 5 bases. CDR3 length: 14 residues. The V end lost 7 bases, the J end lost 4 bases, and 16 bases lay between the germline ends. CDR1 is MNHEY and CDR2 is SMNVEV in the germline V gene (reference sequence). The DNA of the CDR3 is TGTGCCAGCATGCTTCGACAGTTTGGCACTGAAGCTTTCTTT. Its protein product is CASMLRQFGTEAFF.

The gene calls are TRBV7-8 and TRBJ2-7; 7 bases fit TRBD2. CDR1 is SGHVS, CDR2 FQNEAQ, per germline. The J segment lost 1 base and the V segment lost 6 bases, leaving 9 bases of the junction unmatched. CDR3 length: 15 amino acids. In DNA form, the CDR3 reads TGTGCCAGCAGGCTTACTAGCGAAGGGTCCTACGAGCAGTACTTC. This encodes CASRLTSEGSYEQYF.

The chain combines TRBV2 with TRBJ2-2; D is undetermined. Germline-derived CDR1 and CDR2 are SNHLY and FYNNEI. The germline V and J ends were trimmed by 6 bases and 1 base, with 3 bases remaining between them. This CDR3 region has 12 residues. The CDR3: CASRRNTGELFF. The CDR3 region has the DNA TGTGCCAGCAGGAGGAACACCGGGGAGCTGTTTTTT.

In DNA, the CDR3 is TGTGCCAGCAGCTTATATATGGCCCCCGGGGATGGCTACACCTTC. Translation gives CASSLYMAPGDGYTF. The chain has TRBV7-8 and TRBJ1-2; unclear D gene. The CDR3 contains 15 residues. Trimming left V 2 bases short and J 6 bases short, with 16 bases between. Germline-derived CDR1 and CDR2 are SGHVS and FQNEAQ.

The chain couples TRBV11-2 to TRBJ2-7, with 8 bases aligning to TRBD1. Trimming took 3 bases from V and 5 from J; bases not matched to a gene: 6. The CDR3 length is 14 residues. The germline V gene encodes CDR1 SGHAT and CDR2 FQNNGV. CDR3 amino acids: CASSLDRVFDEQYF. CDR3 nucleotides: TGTGCCAGCAGCTTGGACAGGGTATTCGACGAGCAGTACTTC.

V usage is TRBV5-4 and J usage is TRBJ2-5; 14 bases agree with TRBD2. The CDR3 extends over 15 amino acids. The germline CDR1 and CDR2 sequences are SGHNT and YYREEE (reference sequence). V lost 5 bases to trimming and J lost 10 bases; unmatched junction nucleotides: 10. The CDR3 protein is CASSSGGTSGRNQYF. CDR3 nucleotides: TGTGCCAGCAGTTCCGGTGGGACTAGCGGGAGAAACCAGTACTTC.

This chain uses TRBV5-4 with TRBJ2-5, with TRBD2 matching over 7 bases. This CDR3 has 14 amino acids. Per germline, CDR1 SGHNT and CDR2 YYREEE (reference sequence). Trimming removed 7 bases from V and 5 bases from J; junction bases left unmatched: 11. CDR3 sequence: CASARQLAAETQYF. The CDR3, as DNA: TGTGCCAGCGCTCGACAGCTAGCGGCCGAGACCCAGTACTTC.

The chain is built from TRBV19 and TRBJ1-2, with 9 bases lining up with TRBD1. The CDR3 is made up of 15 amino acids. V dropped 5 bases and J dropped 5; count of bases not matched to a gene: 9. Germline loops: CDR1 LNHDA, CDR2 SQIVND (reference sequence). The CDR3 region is CASSSIDRGLYGYTF. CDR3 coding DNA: TGTGCCAGTAGTTCGATCGACAGGGGGTTATATGGCTACACCTTC.

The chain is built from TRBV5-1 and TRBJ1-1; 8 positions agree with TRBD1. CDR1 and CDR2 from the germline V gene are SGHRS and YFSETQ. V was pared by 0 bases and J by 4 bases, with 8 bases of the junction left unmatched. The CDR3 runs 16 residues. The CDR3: CASSLGQGNIRTEAFF. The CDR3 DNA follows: TGCGCCAGCAGCTTGGGACAGGGGAACATTCGCACTGAAGCTTTCTTT.

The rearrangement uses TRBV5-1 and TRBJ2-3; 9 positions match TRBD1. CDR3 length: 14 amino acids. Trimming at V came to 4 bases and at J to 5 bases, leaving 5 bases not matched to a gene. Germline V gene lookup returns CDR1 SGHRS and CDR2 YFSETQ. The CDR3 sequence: CASSGRTGEDTQYF. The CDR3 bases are TGCGCCAGCAGCGGTAGGACAGGGGAAGATACGCAGTATTTT.

CDR3 residues: CASSPGGGPYEQYF. CDR3 coding DNA: TGTGCCAGCAGCCCGGGGGGAGGACCCTACGAGCAGTACTTC. The genes are TRBV5-4 and TRBJ2-7; TRBD2 agrees at 7 bases. This CDR3 has 14 amino acids. The V segment lost 4 bases and the J segment 2 bases; nucleotides outside the gene matches: 6. Germline values: CDR1 SGHNT, CDR2 YYREEE (reference sequence).

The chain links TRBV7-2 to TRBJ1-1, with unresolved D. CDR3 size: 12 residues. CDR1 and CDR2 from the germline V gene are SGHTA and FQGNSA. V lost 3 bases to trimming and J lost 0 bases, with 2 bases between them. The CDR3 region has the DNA TGTGCCAGCAGCTTTATGAACACTGAAGCTTTCTTT. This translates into CASSFMNTEAFF.

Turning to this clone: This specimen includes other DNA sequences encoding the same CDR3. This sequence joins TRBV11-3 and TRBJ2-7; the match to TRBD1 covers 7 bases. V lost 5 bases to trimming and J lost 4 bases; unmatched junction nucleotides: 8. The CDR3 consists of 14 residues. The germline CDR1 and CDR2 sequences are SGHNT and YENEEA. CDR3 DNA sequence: TGTGCCAGCAGCCCTCGACAGGGATCGTACGAGCAGTACTTC. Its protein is CASSPRQGSYEQYF.

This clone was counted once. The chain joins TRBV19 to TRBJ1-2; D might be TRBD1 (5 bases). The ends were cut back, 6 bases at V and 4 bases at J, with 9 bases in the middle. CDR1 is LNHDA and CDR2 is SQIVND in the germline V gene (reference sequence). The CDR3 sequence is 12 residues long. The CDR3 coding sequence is TGTGCCAGTAGCCCCCAGGGCTATGGCTACACCTTC. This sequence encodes CASSPQGYGYTF.

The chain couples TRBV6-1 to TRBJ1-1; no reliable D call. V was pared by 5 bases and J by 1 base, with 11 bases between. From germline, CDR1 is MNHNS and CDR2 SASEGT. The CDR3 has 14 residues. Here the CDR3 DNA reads TGTGCCAGCAGTAGGGAGAGTGAGAACACTGAAGCTTTCTTT. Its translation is CASSRESENTEAFF.

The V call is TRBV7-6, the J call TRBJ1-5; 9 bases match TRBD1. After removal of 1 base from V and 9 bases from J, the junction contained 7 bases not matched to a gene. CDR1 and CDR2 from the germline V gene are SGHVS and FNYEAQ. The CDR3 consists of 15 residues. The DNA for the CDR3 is TGTGCCAGCAGCTTAGTGGGGACAGGGATGACGCCCCAGCATTTT. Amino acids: CASSLVGTGMTPQHF.

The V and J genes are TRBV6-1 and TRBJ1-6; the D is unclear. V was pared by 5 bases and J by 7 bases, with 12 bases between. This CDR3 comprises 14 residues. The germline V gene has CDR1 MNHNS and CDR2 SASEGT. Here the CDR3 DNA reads TGTGCCAGCAGTCGGGGTCTGGGGAATTCACCCCTCCACTTT. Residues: CASSRGLGNSPLHF.

CDR3 amino acids: CASSHPGLAGVEQFF. The DNA for the CDR3 is TGCGCCAGCAGCCATCCGGGACTAGCGGGAGTTGAGCAGTTCTTC. V gene TRBV4-3 combines with J gene TRBJ2-1; 14 nucleotides match TRBD2. The ends lost 3 bases at V and 9 bases at J; junction bases unmatched: 4. There are 15 residues in the CDR3. Per germline, CDR1 LGHNA and CDR2 YSLEER.

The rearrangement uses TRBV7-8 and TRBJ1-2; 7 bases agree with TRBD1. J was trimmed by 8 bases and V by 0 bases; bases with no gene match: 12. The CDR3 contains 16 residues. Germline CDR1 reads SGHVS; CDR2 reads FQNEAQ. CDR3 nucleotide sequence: TGTGCCAGCAGCTTAGCATTTACAGGGGACGAGGGCGGCTACACCTTC. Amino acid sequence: CASSLAFTGDEGGYTF.

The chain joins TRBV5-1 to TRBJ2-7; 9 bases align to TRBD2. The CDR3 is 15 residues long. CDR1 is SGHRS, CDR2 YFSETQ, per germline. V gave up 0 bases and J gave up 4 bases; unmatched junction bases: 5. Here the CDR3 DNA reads TGCGCCAGCAGCTTGGCCGGGCGGGGGGGATACGAGCAGTACTTC. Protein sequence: CASSLAGRGGYEQYF.

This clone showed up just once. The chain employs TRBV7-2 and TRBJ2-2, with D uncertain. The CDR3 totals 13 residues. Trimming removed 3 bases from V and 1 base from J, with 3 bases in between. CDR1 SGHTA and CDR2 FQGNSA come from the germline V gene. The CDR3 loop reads CASSFKNTGELFF. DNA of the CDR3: TGTGCCAGCAGCTTCAAGAACACCGGGGAGCTGTTTTTT.

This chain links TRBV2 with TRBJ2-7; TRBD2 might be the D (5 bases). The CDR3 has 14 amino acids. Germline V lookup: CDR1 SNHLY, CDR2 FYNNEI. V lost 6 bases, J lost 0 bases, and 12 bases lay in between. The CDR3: CASRFGGSSYEQYF. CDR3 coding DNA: TGTGCCAGCAGGTTTGGAGGCAGCTCCTACGAGCAGTACTTC.

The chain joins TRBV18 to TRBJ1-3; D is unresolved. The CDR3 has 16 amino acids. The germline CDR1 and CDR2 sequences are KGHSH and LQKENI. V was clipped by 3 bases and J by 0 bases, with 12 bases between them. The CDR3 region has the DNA TGTGCCAGCTCACCTGTAGACACCTACTCTGGAAACACCATATATTTT. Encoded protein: CASSPVDTYSGNTIYF.

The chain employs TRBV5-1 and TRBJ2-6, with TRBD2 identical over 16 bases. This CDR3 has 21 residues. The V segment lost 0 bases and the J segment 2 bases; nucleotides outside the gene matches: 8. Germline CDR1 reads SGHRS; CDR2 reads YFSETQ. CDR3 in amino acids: CASSLAATGTSGGAGANVLTF. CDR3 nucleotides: TGCGCCAGCAGCTTGGCCGCGACCGGGACTAGCGGGGGGGCTGGGGCCAACGTCCTGACTTTC.

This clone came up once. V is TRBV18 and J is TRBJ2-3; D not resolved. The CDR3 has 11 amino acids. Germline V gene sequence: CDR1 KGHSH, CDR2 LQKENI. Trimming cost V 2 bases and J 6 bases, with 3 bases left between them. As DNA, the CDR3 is TGTGCCAGCTCACCAGAGGATACGCAGTATTTT. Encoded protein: CASSPEDTQYF.

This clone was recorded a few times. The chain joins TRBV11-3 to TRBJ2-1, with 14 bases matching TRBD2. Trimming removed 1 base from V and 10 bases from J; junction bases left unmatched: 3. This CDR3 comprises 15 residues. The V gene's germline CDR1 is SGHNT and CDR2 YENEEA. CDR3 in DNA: TGTGCCAGCAGCTTAGGGGGACTAGCGGGAGAAGAGCAGTTCTTC. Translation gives CASSLGGLAGEEQFF.

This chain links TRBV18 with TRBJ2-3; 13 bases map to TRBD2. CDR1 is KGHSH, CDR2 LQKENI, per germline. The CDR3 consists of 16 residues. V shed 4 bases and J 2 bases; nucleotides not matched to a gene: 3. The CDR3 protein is CASSRTSGSNTDTQYF. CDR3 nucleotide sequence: TGTGCCAGCTCACGGACTAGCGGGAGTAACACAGATACGCAGTATTTT.